Listed below are T cell receptor beta chains from one sample, sequenced in a study of blood T cell repertoires in COVID-19. Sequenced by immunoSEQ multiplex PCR; TCRdb stores in-frame clones only, minus some. The repertoire holds a few hundred thousand clones, with more than 75% as singletons. The specimen was peripheral blood. These receptors all come from a woman aged 65 to 85 with active or convalescent COVID-19. CDR3s include the opening cysteine and the closing phenylalanine or tryptophan. A D gene is named only where the DNA matches it firmly. Clone size is stated in some rows and not others, as once, few, many or a class when expanded.

j_call d_call clone_size v_call cdr3_length cdr3_nt cdr3_aa
TRBJ2-1 - - TRBV9 16 TGTGCCAGCAGCGTATTAGGGGTGAGCTCCTACAATGAGCAGTTCTTC CASSVLGVSSYNEQFF
TRBJ1-4 - - TRBV7-2 14 TGTGCCAGCAGCTTAGGGGGAGGACGTGAAAAACTGTTTTTT CASSLGGGREKLFF
TRBJ1-6 - - TRBV9 16 TGTGCCAGCAGCGTCTCCCCAGGGGTTTCGAATTCACCCCTCCACTTT CASSVSPGVSNSPLHF
TRBJ2-1 - few TRBV4-3 15 TGCGCCAGCAGCCAAGCTTCTGGGGCGCTCAATGAGCAGTTCTTC CASSQASGALNEQFF
TRBJ2-1 TRBD1 - TRBV11-3 14 TGTGCCAGCAGTTCCTTCGACAGGGACAATGAGCAGTTCTTC CASSSFDRDNEQFF
TRBJ2-1 TRBD2 once TRBV19 16 TGTGCCAGTAGTATAGGAACTAGCGGGGGGAGAAATGAGCAGTTCTTC CASSIGTSGGRNEQFF
TRBJ2-7 TRBD2 - TRBV7-2 16 TGTGCCAGCAGCTTAGGGACTAGCGGGCGACCCTACGAGCAGTACTTC CASSLGTSGRPYEQYF
TRBJ2-2 - - TRBV9 16 TGTGCCAGCAGCGGGGTGCGGGGGCCAATCACCGGGGAGCTGTTTTTT CASSGVRGPITGELFF
TRBJ1-3 TRBD1 - TRBV9 16 TGTGCCAGCAGCGAGAGGGGGGACAGGGTAGGACGCGCCATATATTTT CASSERGDRVGRAIYF
TRBJ2-1 TRBD1 - TRBV18 18 TGTGCCAGCTCACCCAGGTCGGGAACCGGGACAGCGAGCAATGAGCAGTTCTTC CASSPRSGTGTASNEQFF
TRBJ1-3 TRBD1 - TRBV27 13 TGTGCCAGCGGACAGGGAGCTGGAAACACCATATATTTT CASGQGAGNTIYF
TRBJ1-5 - - TRBV5-8 15 TGTGCCAGCAGCTTCCCCTTTTATAGCAATCAGCCCCAGCATTTT CASSFPFYSNQPQHF
TRBJ2-7 TRBD2 - TRBV7-2 15 TGTGCCAGCAGCTTAGTCCTAGCGGCCTCCTACGAGCAGTACTTC CASSLVLAASYEQYF
TRBJ2-2 TRBD1 - TRBV2 14 TGTGCCAGCATAGGACAGGGCAACACCGGGGAGCTGTTTTTT CASIGQGNTGELFF
TRBJ1-5 - - TRBV29-1 13 TGCAGCGTCGCTTGGCTGGAGAATCAGCCCCAGCATTTT CSVAWLENQPQHF
TRBJ1-1 - few TRBV6-5 11 TGTGCCAGCAGGGGCGAGTCGAAAGCTTTCTTT CASRGESKAFF
TRBJ1-4 TRBD1 - TRBV9 15 TGTGCCAGCAGCCAATCAGGGGGCGGGAATGAAAAACTGTTTTTT CASSQSGGGNEKLFF
TRBJ1-6 TRBD1 - TRBV12-5 17 TGTGCTAGTGGTTTGACTCCGACAGGGTTCGAGAATTCACCCCTCCACTTT CASGLTPTGFENSPLHF
TRBJ1-6 TRBD1 - TRBV4-2 13 TGTGCCAGCAAGGGGACAGGGAATTCACCCCTCCACTTT CASKGTGNSPLHF
TRBJ1-2 - - TRBV15 16 TGTGCCACCAGCAGAGATAAGGGACAACGCCACTATGGCTACACCTTC CATSRDKGQRHYGYTF
TRBJ2-2 TRBD1 - TRBV18 14 TGTGCCAGCTCGAACAGGGGTAGATCCGGGGAGCTGTTTTTT CASSNRGRSGELFF
TRBJ2-1 TRBD2 once TRBV9 16 TGTGCCAGCAGCGCCCCGACTAGCGGGGCGGACAATGAGCAGTTCTTC CASSAPTSGADNEQFF
TRBJ2-3 TRBD2 - TRBV10-3 13 TGTGCCATCAGGGGGGGGTACACAGATACGCAGTATTTT CAIRGGYTDTQYF
TRBJ2-4 - - TRBV11-2 15 TGTGCCAGCAGCCCCCCTGCCGGGAACCAAAACATTCAGTACTTC CASSPPAGNQNIQYF
TRBJ1-2 TRBD1 few TRBV5-1 15 TGCGCCAGCAGCTTGGACGGACAGGGGGCGATTGGCTACACCTTC CASSLDGQGAIGYTF
TRBJ1-6 TRBD1 - TRBV27 16 TGTGCCAGCAGTTTATCTTCGAGACAGGGATATTCACCCCTCCACTTT CASSLSSRQGYSPLHF
TRBJ1-6 - - TRBV27 14 TGTGCCAGCAGTCAGGGCTCCTATAATTCACCCCTCCACTTT CASSQGSYNSPLHF
TRBJ2-7 - - TRBV2 16 TGTGCCAGCAGTGAAGCGCTAAGGGGCAGCGCCTACGAGCAGTACTTC CASSEALRGSAYEQYF
TRBJ1-5 TRBD1 - TRBV6-5 14 TGTGCCAGCAGTTTGGACAGGGACAATCAGCCCCAGCATTTT CASSLDRDNQPQHF